The following is a T cell receptor beta chain sequence with its context. This receptor's antigen is unknown. Base qualities are not provided; no much larger clone lies one nucleotide away. The data belong to a study of neoadjuvant anti-PD-1 for oral cavity cancer (dated by TCRdb to about 2021). The study in broad terms: Patients mostly received three to four biweekly doses of nivolumab at 3 mg/kg before curative-intent surgical resection. For patients who did not progress, a fourth nivolumab dose was given around day 43, followed by definitive surgical resection on days 50-56. Patients with complete response, partial response or stable disease by RECIST 1.1 were defined as responders, whereas patients with progression were defined as non-responders. The parent correlative cohort included over nine patients, with a roughly 35% response rate. The paper as a whole reports these results and caveats: Only a few patients per response group were included in the TCR analyses, and the authors called for validation in larger cohorts. Higher pretreatment blood Treg/Th17 ratios correlated with both higher pretreatment blood TCRbeta clonality and lower post-treatment tumor TCRbeta clonality. After neoadjuvant nivolumab, significantly higher T cell clonality (Gini index) was found within PBMCs in non-responders than in responders.

For deep sequencing of PBMC libraries, mostly about 450 ng of input genomic DNA was used, and six replicates were run per sample. The immunoSEQ hsTCRbeta kit was used to prepare TCRbeta libraries, following the manufacturer's instructions. An Illumina NovaSeq 6000 S4 flow cell was used to sequence the final libraries, which had first been combined to 3 nM. The published analysis was carried out like this. The immunoSEQ Analyzer handled quality control and preprocessing of the raw data. The analysis was restricted to productive rearrangements, with each unique CDR3 amino acid sequence defining a clonotype. Using the R package tcR, the researchers computed the Gini-Simpson index as their estimate of repertoire clonality. Student's t test was used to compare Gini indices, while Pearson correlation assessed associations with tumor size change. TCRdb obtained this table from immuneACCESS and retained in-frame rearrangements with V and J assigned. These tables miss some clones; where compared with another copy, unresolved V genes account for less than half of the shortfall, and the remainder is unexplained. From that table come the V and J calls and clone size; the DNA was used to work out D and trimming. The sample table shows about 14,000 clones, and about 64% are seen once. In total, the top ten clones hold less than 4% of the sample.

The meaning of the sample's time point label: after neoadjuvant nivolumab, at surgical resection. The patients had newly diagnosed stage II-IVA oral cavity squamous cell carcinoma and had not received any prior systemic or radiation treatment. The cohort was composed of patients with HPV-negative, locally advanced oral cavity squamous cell carcinoma. Peripheral blood mononuclear cells were analyzed directly, without maintenance or expansion in culture. The samples were obtained from a longitudinal correlative study of a single-arm phase II trial testing neoadjuvant nivolumab in oral cavity squamous cell carcinoma. Subject-matched pre- and post-treatment PBMCs and tumors from three responders and three non-responders were subjected to genomic DNA-based TCRbeta sequencing. Peripheral blood mononuclear cells were collected before nivolumab treatment and again after treatment, at the time of surgery. The Maxwell RSC DNA from Cells kit was used to extract genomic DNA from PBMCs.

From the germline V gene, CDR1 is SGHDN and CDR2 is FVKESK. V is pruned by 4 bases and J by 9 bases, leaving 8 bases of the junction without a gene match. Inclusive of the bounding cysteine and phenylalanine, the CDR3 is 14 residues long. Here the CDR3 DNA is all that survives: 42 bases in frame from base 1. This receptor was obtained from a person aged 35-79 years with oral cavity squamous cell carcinoma. The sequence links TRBV14 to TRBJ2-2; 7 of the junction bases match TRBD2. This specimen was PBMCs, taken after nivolumab (anti-PD-1) treatment. For the CDR3, the sequence is CASSRSGSGRELFF. In nucleotide form, the sequence is TGTGCCAGCAGCCGTAGCGGGTCAGGAAGGGAGCTGTTTTTT.